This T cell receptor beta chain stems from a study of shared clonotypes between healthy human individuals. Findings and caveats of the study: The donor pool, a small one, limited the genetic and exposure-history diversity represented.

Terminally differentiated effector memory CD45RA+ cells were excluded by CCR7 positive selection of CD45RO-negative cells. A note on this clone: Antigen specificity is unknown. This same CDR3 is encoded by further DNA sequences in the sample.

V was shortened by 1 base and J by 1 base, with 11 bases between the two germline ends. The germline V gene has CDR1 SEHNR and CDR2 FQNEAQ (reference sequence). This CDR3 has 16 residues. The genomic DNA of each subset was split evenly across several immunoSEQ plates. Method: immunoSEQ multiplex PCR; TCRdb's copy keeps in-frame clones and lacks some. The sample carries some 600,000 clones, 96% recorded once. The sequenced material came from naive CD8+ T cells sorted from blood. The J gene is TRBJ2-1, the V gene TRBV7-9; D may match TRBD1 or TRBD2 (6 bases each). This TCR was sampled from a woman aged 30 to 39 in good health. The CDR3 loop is CASSLGGASSYNEQFF. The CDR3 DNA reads TGTGCCAGCAGCTTAGGGGGGGCCTCGTCCTACAATGAGCAGTTCTTC.